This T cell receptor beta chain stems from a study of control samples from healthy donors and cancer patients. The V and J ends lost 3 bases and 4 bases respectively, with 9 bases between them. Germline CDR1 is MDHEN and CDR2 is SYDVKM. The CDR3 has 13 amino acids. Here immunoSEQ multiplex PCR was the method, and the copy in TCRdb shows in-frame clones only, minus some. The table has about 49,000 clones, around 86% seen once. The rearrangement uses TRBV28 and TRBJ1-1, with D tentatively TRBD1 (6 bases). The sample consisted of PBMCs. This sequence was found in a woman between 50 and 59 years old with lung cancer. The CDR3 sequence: CASSFTGSTEAFF. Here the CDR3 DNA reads TGTGCCAGCAGTTTCACAGGGAGCACTGAAGCTTTCTTT.